In its sample, the clone carrying this T cell receptor beta chain was seen once. CDR1 and CDR2 from the germline V gene are SGHRS and YFSETQ. The CDR3 length is 15 residues. V lost 5 bases, J lost 7 bases, and 14 bases stayed unmatched. Data came from immunoSEQ multiplex PCR; TCRdb stores just in-frame clones and leaves some out. The sample lists around 110,000 clones, approximately 90% seen once, with roughly 2% in the top ten. This entry is derived from a study of blood T cell repertoires in COVID-19. The chain carries TRBV5-1 and TRBJ1-1; 7 bases fit TRBD1. This TCR derives from a human donor with active COVID-19. The donor label of this sample is uncertain. Sequencing input: peripheral blood. CDR3 protein: CASSLGHVGGIEAFF. In DNA, the CDR3 is TGCGCCAGCAGTCTTGGACATGTAGGGGGCATTGAAGCTTTCTTT.